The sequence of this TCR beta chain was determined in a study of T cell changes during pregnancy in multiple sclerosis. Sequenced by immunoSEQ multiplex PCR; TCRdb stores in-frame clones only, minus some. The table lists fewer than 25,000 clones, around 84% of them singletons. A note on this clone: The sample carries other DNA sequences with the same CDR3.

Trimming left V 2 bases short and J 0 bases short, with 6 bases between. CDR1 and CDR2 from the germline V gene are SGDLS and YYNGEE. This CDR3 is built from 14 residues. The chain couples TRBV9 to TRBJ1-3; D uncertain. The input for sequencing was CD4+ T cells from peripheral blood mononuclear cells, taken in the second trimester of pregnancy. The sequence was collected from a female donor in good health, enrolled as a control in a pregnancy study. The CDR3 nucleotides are TGTGCCAGCAGCGTGGCAGGCTCTGGAAACACCATATATTTT. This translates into CASSVAGSGNTIYF.